This TCR beta chain is from a study of Graves' ophthalmopathy and Graves' hyperthyroidism. As the template, RNA transcripts were used to amplify TCR beta CDR3 regions. HTBI primers were used in a first-round RT-PCR, which preceded a second-round multiplex PCR. TCRdb used MiXCR to reprocess the multiplex PCR reads, holding one entry per CDR3 protein. This repertoire shows 620,000 or so distinct CDR3 sequences, around a fifth found once; its top ten account for more than 5.5%. The CDR3 sequence is 15 residues long. CDR1 and CDR2 (germline): MNHNS, SASEGT. Concerning this clonotype itself: At one end, the junction sequence differs from germline, possibly due to a read error.

What was sequenced was peripheral blood. The sequence was obtained from a woman aged 18-35 years with stable Graves' hyperthyroidism. Some clones in this sample may be carry-over from other donors' samples. The chain carries TRBV6-1 and TRBJ1-5; a possible D gene is TRBD1 (6 bases). The CDR3 sequence is CASSHRQAVNQSQHF. Here the CDR3 DNA reads TGTGCCAGCAGCCATCGACAGGCGGTCAATCAGTCCCAGCATTTT.